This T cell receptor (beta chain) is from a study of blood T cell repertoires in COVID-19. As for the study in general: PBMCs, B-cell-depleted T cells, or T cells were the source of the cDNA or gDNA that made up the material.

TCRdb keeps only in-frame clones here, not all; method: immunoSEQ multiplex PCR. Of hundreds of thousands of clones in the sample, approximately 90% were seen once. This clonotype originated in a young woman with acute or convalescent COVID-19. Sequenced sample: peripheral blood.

CDR3 nucleotides: TGTGCCAGCAGCCCATCACAGGGTCTACGTGGTGCTTTCTTT. Its translation is CASSPSQGLRGAFF. This chain joins TRBV9 and TRBJ1-1, with D perhaps matching TRBD1 (6 bases). The germline gives CDR1 SGDLS, CDR2 YYNGEE. This CDR3 is built from 14 residues. Trimming removed 4 bases from V and 11 bases from J, with 21 bases in between. Looking up the rest from reference TRBV9 and TRBJ1-1 gives the full variable domain: DSGVTQTPKHLITATGQRVTLRCSPRSGDLSVYWYQQSLDQGLQFLIQYYNGEERAKGNILERFSAQQFPDLHSELNLSSLELGDSALYFCASSPSQGLRGAFFGQGTRLTVV.